The clone carrying this T cell receptor (beta chain) appeared a single time. The CDR3 spans 13 residues. Germline V gene lookup returns CDR1 SEHNR and CDR2 FQNEAQ (reference sequence). Between the trimmed V and J ends, which lost 5 bases and 4 bases, there was a span of 11 bases. This sample was taken from a study of T cell changes during pregnancy in multiple sclerosis. This table comes from immunoSEQ multiplex PCR, and its TCRdb copy is limited to in-frame clones, with some not included. Of about 70,000 clones detected, around 90% appear once; the ten largest clones hold approximately 2%. V and J are TRBV7-9 and TRBJ2-5; D not resolved. The sequence was collected from a female donor in good health, enrolled as a control in a pregnancy study. Sequenced here: peripheral blood, sampled in the second trimester of pregnancy. CDR3 DNA sequence: TGTGCCAGCAGCAGGAGCAGCCGAGAGACCCAGTACTTC. It is translated as CASSRSSRETQYF.